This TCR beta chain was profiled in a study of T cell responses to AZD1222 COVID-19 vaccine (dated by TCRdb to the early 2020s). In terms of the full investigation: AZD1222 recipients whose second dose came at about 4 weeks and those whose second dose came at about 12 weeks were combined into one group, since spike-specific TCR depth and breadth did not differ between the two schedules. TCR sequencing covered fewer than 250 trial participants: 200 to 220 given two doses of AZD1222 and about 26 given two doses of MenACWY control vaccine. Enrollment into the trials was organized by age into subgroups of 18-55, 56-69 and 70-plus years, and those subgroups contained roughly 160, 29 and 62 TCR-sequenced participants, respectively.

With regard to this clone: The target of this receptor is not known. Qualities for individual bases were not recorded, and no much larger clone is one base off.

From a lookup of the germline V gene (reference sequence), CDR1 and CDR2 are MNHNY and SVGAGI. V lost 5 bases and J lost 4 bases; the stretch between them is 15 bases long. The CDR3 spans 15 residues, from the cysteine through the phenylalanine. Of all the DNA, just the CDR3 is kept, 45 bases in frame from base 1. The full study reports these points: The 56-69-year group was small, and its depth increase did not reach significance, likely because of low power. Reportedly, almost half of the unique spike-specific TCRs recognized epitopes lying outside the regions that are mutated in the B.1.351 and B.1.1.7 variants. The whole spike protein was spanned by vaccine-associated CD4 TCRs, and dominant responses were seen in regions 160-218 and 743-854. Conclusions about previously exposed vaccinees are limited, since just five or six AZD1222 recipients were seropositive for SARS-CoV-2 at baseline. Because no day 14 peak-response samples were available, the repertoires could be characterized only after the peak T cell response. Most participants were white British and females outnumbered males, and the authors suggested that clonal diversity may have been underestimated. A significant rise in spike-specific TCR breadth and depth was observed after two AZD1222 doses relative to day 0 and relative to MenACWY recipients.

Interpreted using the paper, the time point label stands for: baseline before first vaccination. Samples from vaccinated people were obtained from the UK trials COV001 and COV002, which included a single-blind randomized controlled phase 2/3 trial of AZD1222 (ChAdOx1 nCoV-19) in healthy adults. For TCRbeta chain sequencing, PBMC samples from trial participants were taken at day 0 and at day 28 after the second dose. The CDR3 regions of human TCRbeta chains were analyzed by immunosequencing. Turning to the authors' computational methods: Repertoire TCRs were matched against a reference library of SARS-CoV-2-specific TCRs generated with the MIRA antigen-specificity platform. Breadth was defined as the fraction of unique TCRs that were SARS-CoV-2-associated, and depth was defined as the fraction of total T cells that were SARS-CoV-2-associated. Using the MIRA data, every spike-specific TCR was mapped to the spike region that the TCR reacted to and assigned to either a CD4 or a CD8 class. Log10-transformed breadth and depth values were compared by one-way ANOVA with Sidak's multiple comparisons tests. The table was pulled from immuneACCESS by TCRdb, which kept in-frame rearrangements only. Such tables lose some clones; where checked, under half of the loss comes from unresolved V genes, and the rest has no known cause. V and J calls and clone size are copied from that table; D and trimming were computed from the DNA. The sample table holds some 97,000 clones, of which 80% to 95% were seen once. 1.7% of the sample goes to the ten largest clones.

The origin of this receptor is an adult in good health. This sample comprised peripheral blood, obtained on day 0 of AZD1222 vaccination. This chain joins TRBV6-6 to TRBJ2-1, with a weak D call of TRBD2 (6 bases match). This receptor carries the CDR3 CASSRLVGEYNEQFF. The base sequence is TGTGCCAGCAGTCGACTAGTAGGGGAGTACAATGAGCAGTTCTTC.